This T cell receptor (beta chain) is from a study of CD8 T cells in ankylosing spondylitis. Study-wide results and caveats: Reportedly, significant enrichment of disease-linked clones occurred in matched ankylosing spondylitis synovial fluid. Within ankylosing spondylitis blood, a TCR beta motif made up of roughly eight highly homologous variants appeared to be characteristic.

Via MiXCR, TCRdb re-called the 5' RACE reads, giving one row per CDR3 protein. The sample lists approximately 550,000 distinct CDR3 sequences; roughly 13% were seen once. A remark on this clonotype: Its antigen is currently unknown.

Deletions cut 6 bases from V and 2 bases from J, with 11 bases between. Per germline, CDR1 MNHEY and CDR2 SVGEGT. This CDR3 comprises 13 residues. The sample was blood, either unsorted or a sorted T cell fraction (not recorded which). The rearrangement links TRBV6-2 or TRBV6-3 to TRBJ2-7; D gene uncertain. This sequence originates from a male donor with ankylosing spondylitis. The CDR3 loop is CASSPPRTYEQYV. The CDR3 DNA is TGTGCCAGCAGCCCCCCAAGGACCTACGAGCAGTACGTC.